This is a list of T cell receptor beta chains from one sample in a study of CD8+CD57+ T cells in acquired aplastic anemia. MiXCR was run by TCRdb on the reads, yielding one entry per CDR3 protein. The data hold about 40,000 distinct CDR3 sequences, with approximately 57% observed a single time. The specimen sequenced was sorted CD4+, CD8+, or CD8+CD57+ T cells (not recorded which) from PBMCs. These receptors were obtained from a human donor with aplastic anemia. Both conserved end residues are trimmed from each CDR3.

ASSGGSDTQY	TRBV27
ASSEGLAGTYNEQF	TRBV6-1
ASSGVDGDNSPLH	TRBV6-1
ASSEQGAVHGYT	TRBV2
ASSVAGGPDTQY	TRBV6-1
AWGDERVEVSPLH	TRBV30
ASSLAGIPQETQY	TRBV14
ASSGGGGETQY	TRBV2
ASSIGGTSYEQY	TRBV19
ASSPDSYYEQY	TRBV28
ASRLGGTEAF	TRBV19
ASSALPTTSLGTQY	TRBV2
ASSDWVAGVGEQF	TRBV25-1
ASSKILPGLAGEQY	TRBV19
ASRKVDAYYEQY	TRBV7-3
ATSRDGVGGRGEQY	TRBV15
ASSEGTGDHSPLH	TRBV2
SVVGGQLSTDTQY	TRBV29-1
ASSESSYEQY	TRBV2
ASRARGNSNQPQH	TRBV6-1
ASRPQGGEEQY	TRBV19
ATSRMTETYEQY	TRBV15
AIMGQGINEQF	TRBV10-3
ASGDRESREQF	TRBV6-2/TRBV6-3
ASSAQGTGYT	TRBV9
ASSLDPAGTSGTGELF	TRBV5-1
ATSRTRGYEQY	TRBV15
ATSRDVNYGYT	TRBV15
ASSLARPPNGQY	TRBV7-8
ASSPTSRPYSNQPQH	TRBV2
SVVYNEQF	TRBV29-1
ALQGSKNIQY	TRBV7-9
SAYGLAGGQSSYEQY	TRBV20-1
ASSLAQVDTQY	TRBV7-2
ASSRTGNEQY	TRBV28
SVTTGGSQY	TRBV29-1
ASKAEMEIGYT	TRBV19
ASRDGTASYEQY	TRBV19
AISDRNQPQH	TRBV10-3
ASSRPSYNEQF	TRBV27
ATSESPWATYEQY	TRBV15
AIVGTDYCNQPQH	TRBV24-1
ASRDLAGTF	TRBV10-2
AISPVLDRGKNTEAF	TRBV10-3
ASSRPGNEQY	TRBV7-9
ASSQSRTGGYEQF	TRBV10-1